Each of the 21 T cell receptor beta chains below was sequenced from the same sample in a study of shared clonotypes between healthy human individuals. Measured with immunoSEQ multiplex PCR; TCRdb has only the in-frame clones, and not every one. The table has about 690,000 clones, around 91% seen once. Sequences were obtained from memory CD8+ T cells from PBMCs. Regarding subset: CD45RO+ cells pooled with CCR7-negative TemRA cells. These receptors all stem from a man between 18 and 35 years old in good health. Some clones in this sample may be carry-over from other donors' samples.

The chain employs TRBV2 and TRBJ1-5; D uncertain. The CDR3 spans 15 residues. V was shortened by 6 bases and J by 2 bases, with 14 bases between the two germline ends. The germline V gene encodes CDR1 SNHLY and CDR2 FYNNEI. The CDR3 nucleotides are TGTGCCAGCAGGGCGGGAGGCTTGGGCAATCAGCCCCAGCATTTT. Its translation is CASRAGGLGNQPQHF.

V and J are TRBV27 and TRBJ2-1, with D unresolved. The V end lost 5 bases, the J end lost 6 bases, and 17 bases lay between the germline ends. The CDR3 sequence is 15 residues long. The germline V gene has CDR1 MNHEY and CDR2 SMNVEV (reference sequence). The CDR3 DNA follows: TGTGCCAGCAGTACCCCCCCCTGGGGATTCAATGAGCAGTTCTTC. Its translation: CASSTPPWGFNEQFF.

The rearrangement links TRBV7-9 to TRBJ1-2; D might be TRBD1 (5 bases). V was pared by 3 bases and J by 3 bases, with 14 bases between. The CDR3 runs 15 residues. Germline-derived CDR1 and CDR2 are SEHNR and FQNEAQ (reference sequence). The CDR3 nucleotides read TGTGCCAGCAGCTTCTTCTTGGGGCCCCACTATGGCTACACCTTC. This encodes CASSFFLGPHYGYTF.

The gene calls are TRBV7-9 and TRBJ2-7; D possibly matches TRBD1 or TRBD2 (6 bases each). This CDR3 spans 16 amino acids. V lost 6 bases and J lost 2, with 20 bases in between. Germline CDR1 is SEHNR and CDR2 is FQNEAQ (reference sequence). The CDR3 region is CASRGTGDTQTYEQYF. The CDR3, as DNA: TGTGCCAGCAGGGGGACGGGGGACACTCAAACCTACGAGCAGTACTTC.

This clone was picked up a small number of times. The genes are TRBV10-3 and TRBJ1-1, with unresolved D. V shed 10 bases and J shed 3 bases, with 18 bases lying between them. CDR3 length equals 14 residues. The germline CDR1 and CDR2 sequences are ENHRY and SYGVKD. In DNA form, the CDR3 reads TGTGCCAGCTGGGCCAGGTACTTGGACACTGAAGCTTTCTTT. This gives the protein CASWARYLDTEAFF.

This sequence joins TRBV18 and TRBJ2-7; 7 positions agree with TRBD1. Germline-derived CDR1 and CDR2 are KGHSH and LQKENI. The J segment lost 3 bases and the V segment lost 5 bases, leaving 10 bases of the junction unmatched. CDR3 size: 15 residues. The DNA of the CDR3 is TGTGCCAGCTCAGAACCCCGGGACAGTCTCTACGAGCAGTACTTC. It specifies CASSEPRDSLYEQYF.

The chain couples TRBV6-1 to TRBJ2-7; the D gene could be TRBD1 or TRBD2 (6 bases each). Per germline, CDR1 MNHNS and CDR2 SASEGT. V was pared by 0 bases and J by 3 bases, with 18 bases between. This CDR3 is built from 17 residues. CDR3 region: CASSEAGGLRTVYEQYF. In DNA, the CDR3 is TGTGCCAGCAGTGAAGCGGGGGGACTGAGGACAGTCTACGAGCAGTACTTC.

The CDR3 is CASSLAGFEEQYF. The CDR3 region has the DNA TGTGCCAGCAGTTTAGCTGGGTTCGAGGAGCAGTACTTC. The V call is TRBV27, the J call TRBJ2-7; no reliable D call. The CDR3 sequence is 13 residues long. V lost 2 bases, J lost 7 bases, and 12 bases lay in between. Per the germline V gene, CDR1 is MNHEY and CDR2 is SMNVEV (reference sequence).

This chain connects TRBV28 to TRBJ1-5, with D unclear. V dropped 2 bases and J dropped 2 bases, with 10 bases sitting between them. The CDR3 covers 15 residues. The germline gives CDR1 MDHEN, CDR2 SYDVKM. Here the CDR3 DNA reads TGTGCCAGCAGTTTACTCTACGACGGCAATCAGCCCCAGCATTTT. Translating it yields CASSLLYDGNQPQHF.

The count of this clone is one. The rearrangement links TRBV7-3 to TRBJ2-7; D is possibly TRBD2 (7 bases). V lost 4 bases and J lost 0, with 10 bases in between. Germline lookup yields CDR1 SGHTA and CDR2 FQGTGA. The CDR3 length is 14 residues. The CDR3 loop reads CASSSGGGSYEQYF. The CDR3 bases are TGTGCCAGCAGCTCGGGGGGCGGCTCCTACGAGCAGTACTTC. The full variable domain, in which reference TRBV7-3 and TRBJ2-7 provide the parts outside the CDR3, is GAGVSQTPSNKVTEKGKYVELRCDPISGHTALYWYRQSLGQGPEFLIYFQGTGAADDSGLPNDRFFAVRPEGSVSTLKIQRTERGDSAVYLCASSSGGGSYEQYFGPGTRLTVT.

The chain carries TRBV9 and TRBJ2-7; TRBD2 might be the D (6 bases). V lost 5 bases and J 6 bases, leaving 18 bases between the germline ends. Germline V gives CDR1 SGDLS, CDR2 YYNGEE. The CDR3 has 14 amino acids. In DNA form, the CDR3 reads TGTGCCAGCAGTCTCGGAGGGATGGGGGGCGAGCAGTACTTC. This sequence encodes CASSLGGMGGEQYF.

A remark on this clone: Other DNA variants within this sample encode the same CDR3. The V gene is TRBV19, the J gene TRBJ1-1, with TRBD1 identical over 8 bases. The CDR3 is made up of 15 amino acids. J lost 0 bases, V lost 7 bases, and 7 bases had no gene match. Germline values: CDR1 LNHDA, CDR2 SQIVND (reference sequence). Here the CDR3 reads CASTLDRGMNTEAFF. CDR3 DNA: TGTGCCAGTACCCTTGACAGGGGAATGAACACTGAAGCTTTCTTT.

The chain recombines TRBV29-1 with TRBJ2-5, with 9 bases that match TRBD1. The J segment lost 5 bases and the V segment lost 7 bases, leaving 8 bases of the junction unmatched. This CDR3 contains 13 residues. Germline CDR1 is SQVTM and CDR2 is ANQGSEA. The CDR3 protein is CSGQQGARETQYF. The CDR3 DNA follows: TGCAGCGGCCAACAGGGGGCGAGGGAGACCCAGTACTTC.

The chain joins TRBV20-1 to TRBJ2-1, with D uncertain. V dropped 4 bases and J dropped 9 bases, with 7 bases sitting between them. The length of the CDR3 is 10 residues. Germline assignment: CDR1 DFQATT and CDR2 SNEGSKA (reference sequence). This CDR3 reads CSAKRSEQFF. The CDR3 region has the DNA TGCAGTGCTAAACGGAGTGAGCAGTTCTTC.

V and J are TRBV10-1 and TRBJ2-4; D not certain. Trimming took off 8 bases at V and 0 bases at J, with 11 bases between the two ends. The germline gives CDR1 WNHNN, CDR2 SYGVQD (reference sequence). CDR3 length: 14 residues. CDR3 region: CASGENLAKNIQYF. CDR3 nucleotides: TGCGCCAGCGGAGAGAACCTAGCCAAAAACATTCAGTACTTC.

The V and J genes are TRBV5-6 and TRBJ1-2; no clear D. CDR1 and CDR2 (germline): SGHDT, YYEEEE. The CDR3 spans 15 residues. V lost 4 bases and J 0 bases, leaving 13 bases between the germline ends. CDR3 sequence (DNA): TGTGCCAGCAGCGACCCCCGAGAGACTAACTATGGCTACACCTTC. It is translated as CASSDPRETNYGYTF. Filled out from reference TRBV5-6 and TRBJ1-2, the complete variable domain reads DAGVTQSPTHLIKTRGQQVTLRCSPKSGHDTVSWYQQALGQGPQFIFQYYEEEERQRGNFPDRFSGHQFPNYSSELNVNALLLGDSALYLCASSDPRETNYGYTFGSGTRLTVV.

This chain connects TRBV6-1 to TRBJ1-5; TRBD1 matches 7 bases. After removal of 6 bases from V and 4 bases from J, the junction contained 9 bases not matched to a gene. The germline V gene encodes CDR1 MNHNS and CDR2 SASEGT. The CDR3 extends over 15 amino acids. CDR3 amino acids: CASSPGTAQNQPQHF. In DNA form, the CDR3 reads TGTGCCAGCAGCCCCGGGACAGCACAAAATCAGCCCCAGCATTTT.

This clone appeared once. In DNA, the CDR3 is TGTGCCAGCAGTCACAGGGGTTTCTCCTACGAGCAGTACTTC. This codes for CASSHRGFSYEQYF. The rearrangement links TRBV2 to TRBJ2-7; the match to TRBD1 covers 7 bases. There are 14 residues in the CDR3. Trimming removed 5 bases from V and 0 bases from J; junction bases left unmatched: 4. Germline V gene data show CDR1 as SNHLY and CDR2 as FYNNEI.

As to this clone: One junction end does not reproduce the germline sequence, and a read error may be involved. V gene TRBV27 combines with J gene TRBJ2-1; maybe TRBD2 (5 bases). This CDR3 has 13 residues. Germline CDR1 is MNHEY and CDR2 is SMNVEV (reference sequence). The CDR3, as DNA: TGTGCCAGCGGTTTATCGGGAAGGTATGAGCAGTTCTTC. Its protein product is CASGLSGRYEQFF.

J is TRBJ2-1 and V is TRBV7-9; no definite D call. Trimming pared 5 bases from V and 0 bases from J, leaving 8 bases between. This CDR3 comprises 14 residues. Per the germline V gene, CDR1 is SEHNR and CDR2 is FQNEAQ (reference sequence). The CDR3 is CASSRASSYNEQFF. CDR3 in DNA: TGTGCCAGCAGCCGAGCGAGCTCCTACAATGAGCAGTTCTTC.

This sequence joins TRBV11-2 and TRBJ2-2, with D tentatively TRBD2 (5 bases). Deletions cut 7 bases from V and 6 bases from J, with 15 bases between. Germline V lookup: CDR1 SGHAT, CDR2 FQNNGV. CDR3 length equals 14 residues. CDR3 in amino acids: CASTGWEWAGELFF. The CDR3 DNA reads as TGTGCCAGCACCGGTTGGGAGTGGGCCGGGGAGCTGTTTTTT.